The 24 T cell receptor beta chains in this list originate from one sample, sequenced in a study of tumor-infiltrating lymphocytes in primary liver carcinoma. With approximately 470 ng total RNA as template and a constant-region primer, TCR beta cDNA was made. Three-round nested multiplex PCR performed with slightly modified ARM-PCR produced the TCR beta libraries. The two initial PCR rounds, about 9 cycles each, used TRBV1-TRBV30 forward and C-beta reverse primers. One entry per CDR3 protein results from TCRdb running MiXCR on the multiplex PCR reads. The sample carries roughly 80,000 distinct CDR3 sequences, 71% recorded once. Both RNA and DNA were isolated together from roughly 20-30 mg of bulk tissue that had not been sorted. The material sequenced was liver tumor tissue from sampling region 4. The subset is: tumor region T4, right-lateral pole. The origin of the receptors is a woman aged 55-69 years with primary liver carcinoma and hepatitis B virus infection.

This clonotype has only a few counts. The J gene is TRBJ2-1, the V gene TRBV2, with TRBD2 matching over 9 bases. Germline CDR1 and CDR2: SNHLY and FYNNEI. The V segment lost 6 bases and the J segment 9 bases; nucleotides outside the gene matches: 6. The CDR3 is 13 residues long. The CDR3 here is CASRQQLAGEQFF. CDR3 bases: TGTGCCAGCAGGCAACAACTAGCGGGTGAGCAGTTCTTC. Looking up the rest from reference TRBV2 and TRBJ2-1 gives the full variable domain: EPEVTQTPSHQVTQMGQEVILRCVPISNHLYFYWYRQILGQKVEFLVSFYNNEISEKSEIFDDQFSVERPDGSNFTLKIRSTKLEDSAMYFCASRQQLAGEQFFGPGTRLTVL.

Notes on this clonotype: A much more abundant neighbour one base away suggests this may be a read error. The rearrangement links TRBV28 to TRBJ1-6; possible D gene TRBD1, 5 bases. CDR3 length equals 17 residues. Germline values: CDR1 MDHEN, CDR2 SYDVKM. The CDR3 bases are TGTACCAGCAGTTCTACGACAGATGAACCTTCTAATTCACCCCTCCACTTT. Translated: CTSSSTTDEPSNSPLHF.

On this clonotype: The junction shows a germline mismatch at one end, possibly a read error. The chain is built from TRBV4-1 and TRBJ2-3; D possibly corresponds to TRBD1 (5 bases). There are 14 residues in the CDR3. From germline, CDR1 is MGHRA and CDR2 YSYEKL. CDR3 amino acids: CANSQSRGSDTQYF. The DNA for the CDR3 is TGCGCCAACAGCCAGTCTAGGGGCTCGGATACGCAGTATTTT.

The chain links TRBV6-5 to TRBJ2-3; possibly TRBD2 for D (5 bases). This CDR3 has 14 amino acids. The V end was cut by 5 bases, the J end by 14 bases, with 23 bases between. The germline gives CDR1 MNHEY, CDR2 SVGAGI. The DNA of the CDR3 is TGTGCCAGCAGTCCTAGCACTCGTGACGGTATGCGGTATTTT. Translated, it gives CASSPSTRDGMRYF.

There are many counts of this clonotype. This chain connects TRBV28 to TRBJ1-1; D is ambiguous. Per the germline V gene, CDR1 is MDHEN and CDR2 is SYDVKM. The CDR3 extends over 12 amino acids. V dropped 7 bases and J dropped 5 bases, with 11 bases sitting between them. The CDR3 bases are TGTGCCAGCAAAGAAAGGCGGACTGAAGCTTTCTTT. This gives the protein CASKERRTEAFF.

About this clonotype itself: This sequence may be a read error, since a much larger clone differs from it by one base. J is TRBJ2-1 and V is TRBV6-4; D may correspond to TRBD1 or TRBD2 (7 bases each). The CDR3 loop spans 16 amino acids. The germline gives CDR1 MRHNA, CDR2 SNTAGT. The CDR3 reads CASSDSRQGDYNKQFF. CDR3 nucleotide sequence: TGTGCCAGCAGTGACTCGAGGCAGGGGGACTACAATAAGCAGTTCTTC.

A word on this clonotype: No conserved phenylalanine or tryptophan is present at the end of the CDR3, so a read error is the likely explanation. The V and J genes are TRBV5-6 and TRBJ2-1; D gene unclear. In germline, CDR1 is SGHDT, CDR2 YYEEEE. This CDR3 spans 15 amino acids. V was clipped by 1 base and J by 8 bases, with 16 bases between them. CDR3: CASSLRLHRGDEQFL. The DNA for the CDR3 is TGTGCCAGCAGCTTGCGGCTACACCGTGGGGATGAGCAGTTCTTA.

A note on this clonotype: A junction boundary mismatches the germline segment, possibly from a read error. The V gene is TRBV30, the J gene TRBJ2-1; D may correspond to TRBD1 or TRBD2 (5 bases each). CDR3 length equals 13 residues. Germline V gene sequence: CDR1 GTSNPN, CDR2 SVGIG (reference sequence). The CDR3 DNA is TGTGCCTGGCAGCCCGGGACCCTTGGTGAGCAGTCCTTC. It codes for CAWQPGTLGEQSF.

As regards this clonotype: A much larger clone sits a single nucleotide away, making a read error possible. This rearrangement joins TRBV6-1 to TRBJ2-5; 10 positions agree with TRBD2. CDR3 length: 17 amino acids. Germline CDR1 and CDR2: MNHNS and SASEGT. This CDR3 is CVSSELASGRGGETQYF. Written as DNA, the CDR3 is TGTGTCAGCAGTGAGTTAGCTAGCGGGAGAGGGGGAGAGACCCAGTACTTC.

Concerning this clonotype itself: Given the absence of the conserved phenylalanine or tryptophan at the CDR3 end, a read error is likely. It is unclear where the CDR3 begins or ends on the DNA, so no DNA is shown, and the CDR3 is as TCRdb lists it. The V and J genes are TRBV11-2 and TRBJ2-2; the table assigns TRBD2, which was not confirmed against the DNA. Ends included, the CDR3 has 13 residues. The germline V gene has CDR1 SGHAT and CDR2 FQNNGV. The chain's CDR3 is CASSLDRAGELFV.

In its sample, this clonotype was seen a few times. The chain employs TRBV2 and TRBJ2-1, with 14 nucleotides matching TRBD2. The CDR3 runs to 14 residues. Trimming cost V 7 bases and J 9 bases; bases outside gene matches: 5. CDR1 is SNHLY and CDR2 is FYNNEI in the germline V gene. The CDR3 loop is CASIRGLAGAEQFF. Written as DNA, the CDR3 is TGTGCCAGCATAAGGGGACTAGCGGGAGCTGAGCAGTTCTTC. Supplemented by reference TRBV2 and TRBJ2-1, the full variable domain reads EPEVTQTPSHQVTQMGQEVILRCVPISNHLYFYWYRQILGQKVEFLVSFYNNEISEKSEIFDDQFSVERPDGSNFTLKIRSTKLEDSAMYFCASIRGLAGAEQFFGPGTRLTVL.

The chain carries TRBV6-5 and TRBJ1-1, with 8 positions matching TRBD1. The CDR3 runs 15 residues. V gave up 6 bases and J gave up 6 bases; unmatched junction bases: 12. Germline loops: CDR1 MNHEY, CDR2 SVGAGI. CDR3 in DNA: TGTGCCAGCAGATACAGTCGGCAGGGGGCCTCTGAAGCTTTCTTT. It is translated as CASRYSRQGASEAFF.

This clonotype was detected ten times or more. The V call is TRBV4-2, the J call TRBJ2-1; D possibly corresponds to TRBD2 (5 bases). The CDR3 totals 16 residues. V was cut by 4 bases and J by 3 bases, with 16 bases left in between. CDR1 is LGHNA and CDR2 is YNFKEQ in the germline V gene. In DNA, the CDR3 is TGTGCCAGCAGCCCCGGAGGTGGCGGAGGCTACAATGAGCAGTTCTTC. Residues: CASSPGGGGGYNEQFF.

Concerning this clonotype: Because the CDR3 is missing its conserved closing phenylalanine or tryptophan, this is likely a read error. The V gene is TRBV6-2 or TRBV6-3, the J gene TRBJ2-2; D possibly corresponds to TRBD2 (6 bases). The CDR3 runs to 14 residues. Germline CDR1 reads MNHEY; CDR2 reads SVGEGT. CDR3 sequence (DNA): TGTGCCGGTGGCGGGGTACTGAACACCGGGAAGCTGTTTTCT. Amino acid sequence: CAGGGVLNTGKLFS.

About this clonotype: A much larger clonotype is one base distant, so this may be a read error. This chain uses TRBV30 with TRBJ1-2; D not certain. V was pared by 1 base and J by 3 bases, with 12 bases between. CDR3 length: 14 residues. Germline CDR1 and CDR2: GTSNPN and SVGIG (reference sequence). CDR3 coding DNA: TGTGCCTGGAGTGGAGAGATAGGCCACTATGGCTACACCTTC. Translated: CAWSGEIGHYGYTF.

Notes on this clonotype: One junction end disagrees with the germline gene, perhaps due to a read error. The V gene is TRBV11-2, the J gene TRBJ2-1; D call uncertain. This CDR3 is 16 amino acids long. Germline-derived CDR1 and CDR2 are SGHAT and FQNNGV. CDR3 residues: CANSLGRMSSYNEPFF. The CDR3 region has the DNA TGTGCCAACAGCTTAGGGCGGATGAGCTCCTACAATGAGCCGTTCTTC.

This clonotype was detected only a few times. At one end, the junction sequence differs from germline, possibly due to a read error. The chain employs TRBV7-3 and TRBJ2-1; 9 bases are a match to TRBD1. The CDR3 totals 15 residues. Per germline, CDR1 SGHTA and CDR2 FQGTGA. Here the CDR3 reads CTSSSGTGTYNEQFF. CDR3 DNA sequence: TGTACCAGCAGCTCCGGGACAGGGACCTACAATGAGCAGTTCTTC. The full variable domain, rest sourced from reference TRBV7-3 and TRBJ2-1, is GAGVSQTPSNKVTEKGKYVELRCDPISGHTALYWYRQSLGQGPEFLIYFQGTGAADDSGLPNDRFFAVRPEGSVSTLKIQRTERGDSAVYLCTSSSGTGTYNEQFFGPGTRLTVL.

In regard to this clonotype: One end of the junction fails to match germline, which may point to a read error. The chain combines TRBV4-2 with TRBJ2-2; possibly TRBD2 for D (5 bases). The germline CDR1 and CDR2 sequences are LGHNA and YNFKEQ. The CDR3 covers 16 residues. For the CDR3, the DNA is TGTGCCAGCAACCGCCAATTAGGCGAGAACACCGGGGAACTGTTTTTT. Residues: CASNRQLGENTGELFF.

This clonotype has a count of ten or more. V and J are TRBV4-1 and TRBJ1-3, with a possible D match to TRBD1 (5 bases). Germline CDR1 reads MGHRA; CDR2 reads YSYEKL. V was pared by 2 bases and J by 1 base, with 6 bases between. The CDR3 has 14 residues. As DNA, the CDR3 is TGCGCCAGCAGCCAACAGGGTTCTGGAAACACCATATATTTT. Protein product: CASSQQGSGNTIYF.

V is TRBV7-3 and J is TRBJ1-1, with D perhaps TRBD1 (6 bases). Germline CDR1 reads SGHTA; CDR2 reads FQGTGA. CDR3 size: 16 residues. V was pared by 2 bases and J by 1 base, with 14 bases between. CDR3 in amino acids: CASSLQGPGTNTEAFF. The CDR3 region has the DNA TGTGCCAGCAGCTTACAGGGGCCCGGCACGAACACTGAAGCTTTCTTT.

This clonotype occurred a few times. With a much larger clone just one base away, this may be a read error. The rearrangement uses TRBV5-6 and TRBJ2-6; D is unclear. V lost 1 base and J 3 bases, leaving 8 bases between the germline ends. Per germline, CDR1 SGHDT and CDR2 YYEEEE. This CDR3 region has 15 residues. As DNA, the CDR3 is TGTGCCAGCAGCTTGACTGGAGTTGGGGCCAACGTCCTGACTTTC. It codes for CASSLTGVGANVLTF.

Worth noting for this clonotype: The junction and the germline gene differ at one end; a read error may be behind it. V usage is TRBV6-5 and J usage is TRBJ1-6, with D hard to call. Germline CDR1 and CDR2: MNHEY and SVGAGI. The CDR3 covers 14 residues. CDR3 region: CASSRGRRNLPLHF. The CDR3 DNA sequence: TGTGCCAGCAGTCGTGGACGGAGAAATTTACCCCTCCACTTT.

Concerning this clonotype: One junction end does not reproduce the germline sequence, and a read error may be involved. This chain joins TRBV5-6 and TRBJ2-5; D call uncertain. CDR3 length: 15 residues. The germline V gene encodes CDR1 SGHDT and CDR2 YYEEEE. CDR3 sequence (DNA): TGTGCCAGCAGCATACAGACGGCTATTCAAGAGACCCAATACTTC. Translating gives CASSIQTAIQETQYF.

The J gene is TRBJ2-7, the V gene TRBV28; a possible D gene is TRBD2 (5 bases). Germline lookup yields CDR1 MDHEN and CDR2 SYDVKM. The CDR3 runs 12 residues. V dropped 6 bases and J dropped 6 bases, with 12 bases sitting between them. The CDR3 DNA is TGTGCCAGCAGCCTTCTAGCTGGCGAGCAGTACTTC. Translation: CASSLLAGEQYF.